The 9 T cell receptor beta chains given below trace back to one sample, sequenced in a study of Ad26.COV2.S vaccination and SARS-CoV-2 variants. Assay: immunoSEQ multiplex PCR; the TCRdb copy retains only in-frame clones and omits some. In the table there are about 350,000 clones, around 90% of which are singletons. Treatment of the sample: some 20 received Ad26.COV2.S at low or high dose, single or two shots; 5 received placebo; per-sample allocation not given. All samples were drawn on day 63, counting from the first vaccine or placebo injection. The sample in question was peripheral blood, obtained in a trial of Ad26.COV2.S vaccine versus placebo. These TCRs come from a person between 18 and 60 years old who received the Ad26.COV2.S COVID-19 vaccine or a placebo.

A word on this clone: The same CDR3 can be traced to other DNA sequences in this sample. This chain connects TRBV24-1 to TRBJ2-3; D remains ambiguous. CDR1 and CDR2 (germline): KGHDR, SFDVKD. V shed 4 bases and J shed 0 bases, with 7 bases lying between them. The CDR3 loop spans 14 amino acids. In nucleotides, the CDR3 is TGTGCCACCAGTGACACCGACAGCACAGATACGCAGTATTTT. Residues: CATSDTDSTDTQYF.

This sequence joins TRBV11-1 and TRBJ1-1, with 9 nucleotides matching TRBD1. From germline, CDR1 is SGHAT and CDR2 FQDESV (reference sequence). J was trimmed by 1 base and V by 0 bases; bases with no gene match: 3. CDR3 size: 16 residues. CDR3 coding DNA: TGTGCCAGCAGCTTAGCCGGACAGGGGCCGAACACTGAAGCTTTCTTT. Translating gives CASSLAGQGPNTEAFF.

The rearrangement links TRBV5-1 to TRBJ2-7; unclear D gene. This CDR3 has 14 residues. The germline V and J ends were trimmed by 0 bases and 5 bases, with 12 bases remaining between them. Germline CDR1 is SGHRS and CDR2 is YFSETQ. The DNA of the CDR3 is TGCGCCAGCAGCTTGGGAGGCCAGAGCCACGAGCAGTACTTC. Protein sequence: CASSLGGQSHEQYF. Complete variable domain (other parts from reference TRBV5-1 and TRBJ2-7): KAGVTQTPRYLIKTRGQQVTLSCSPISGHRSVSWYQQTPGQGLQFLFEYFSETQRNKGNFPGRFSGRQFSNSRSEMNVSTLELGDSALYLCASSLGGQSHEQYFGPGTRLTVT.

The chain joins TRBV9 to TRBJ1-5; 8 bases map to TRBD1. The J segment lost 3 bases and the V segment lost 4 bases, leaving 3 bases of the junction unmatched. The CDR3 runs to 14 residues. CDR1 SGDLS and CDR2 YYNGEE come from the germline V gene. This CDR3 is CASSKTGDNQPQHF. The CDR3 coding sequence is TGTGCCAGCAGCAAGACAGGGGACAATCAGCCCCAGCATTTT. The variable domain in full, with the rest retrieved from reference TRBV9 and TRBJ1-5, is DSGVTQTPKHLITATGQRVTLRCSPRSGDLSVYWYQQSLDQGLQFLIQYYNGEERAKGNILERFSAQQFPDLHSELNLSSLELGDSALYFCASSKTGDNQPQHFGDGTRLSIL.

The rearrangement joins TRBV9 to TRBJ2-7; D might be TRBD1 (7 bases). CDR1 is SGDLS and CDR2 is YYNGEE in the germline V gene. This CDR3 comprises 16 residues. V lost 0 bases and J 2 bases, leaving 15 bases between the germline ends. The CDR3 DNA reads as TGTGCCAGCAGCGTAGAGGGGGCGGGACTCCCCTACGAGCAGTACTTC. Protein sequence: CASSVEGAGLPYEQYF.

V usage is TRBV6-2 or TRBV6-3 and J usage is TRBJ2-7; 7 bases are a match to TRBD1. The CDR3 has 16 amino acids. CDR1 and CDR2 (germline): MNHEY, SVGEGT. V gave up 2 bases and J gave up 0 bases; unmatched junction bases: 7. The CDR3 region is CASSYADRVHSYEQYF. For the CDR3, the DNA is TGTGCCAGCAGTTACGCCGACAGGGTACACTCCTACGAGCAGTACTTC.

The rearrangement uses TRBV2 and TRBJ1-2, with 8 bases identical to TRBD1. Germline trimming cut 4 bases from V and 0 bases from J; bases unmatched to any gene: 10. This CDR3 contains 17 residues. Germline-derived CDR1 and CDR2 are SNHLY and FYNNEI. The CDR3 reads CASSVRQGANSNYGYTF. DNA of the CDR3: TGTGCCAGCAGTGTTCGGCAGGGGGCGAATTCTAACTATGGCTACACCTTC.

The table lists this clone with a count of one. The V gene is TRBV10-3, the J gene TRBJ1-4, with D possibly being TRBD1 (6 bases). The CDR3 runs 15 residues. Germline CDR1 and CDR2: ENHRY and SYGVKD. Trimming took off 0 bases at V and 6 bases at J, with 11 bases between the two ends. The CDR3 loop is CAISESGRGDEKLFF. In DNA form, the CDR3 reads TGTGCCATCAGTGAGTCGGGCAGGGGTGATGAAAAACTGTTTTTT.

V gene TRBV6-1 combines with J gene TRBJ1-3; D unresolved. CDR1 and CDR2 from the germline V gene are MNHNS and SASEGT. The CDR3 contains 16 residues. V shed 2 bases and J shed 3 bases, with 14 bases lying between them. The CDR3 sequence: CASSESGVFIGNTIYF. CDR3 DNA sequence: TGTGCCAGCAGTGAATCCGGGGTGTTTATTGGAAACACCATATATTTT.